The 7 T cell receptor beta chains below come from one sample, sequenced in a study of CD8 T cells in ankylosing spondylitis. Study observations and caveats: Within ankylosing spondylitis blood, a TCR beta motif made up of eight highly homologous variants appeared to be characteristic.

TCRdb re-derived calls from the 5' RACE reads in MiXCR, one entry per CDR3 protein. This table has roughly 90,000 distinct CDR3 sequences, approximately 9.6% appearing once. Their antigens are not known. Sequencing used blood, either unsorted or a sorted T cell fraction (not recorded which). The source of these receptors is a male donor with ankylosing spondylitis.

Many counts were recorded for this clonotype. The V and J genes are TRBV3-1 and TRBJ2-5; D call uncertain. Deletions cut 0 bases from V and 13 bases from J, with 18 bases between. The CDR3 contains 14 residues. Germline lookup yields CDR1 LGHDT and CDR2 YNNKEL (reference sequence). Here the CDR3 DNA reads TGTGCCAGCAGCCAAGAAGTCGAAATTTTGTCCAGGTACTTC. Translated, it gives CASSQEVEILSRYF.

This clonotype was recorded at least ten times. This chain links TRBV29-1 with TRBJ1-2; no clear D. V lost 3 bases and J lost 8, with 13 bases in between. CDR1 SQVTM and CDR2 ANQGSEA come from the germline V gene. There are 12 residues in the CDR3. CDR3 DNA sequence: TGCAGCGTTGAGTCACCACTTTTGGGCTACACCTTC. It encodes CSVESPLLGYTF.

This clonotype was seen only a few times. V gene TRBV5-6 combines with J gene TRBJ1-3; D gene unclear. Germline loops: CDR1 SGHDT, CDR2 YYEEEE. Trimming took 6 bases from V and 4 from J, leaving 14 bases between them. CDR3 length: 14 residues. CDR3 amino acids: CASNTGRVGNTIYF. The CDR3 DNA follows: TGTGCCAGCAACACCGGAAGGGTAGGAAACACCATATATTTT. Full variable domain (missing parts from reference TRBV5-6 and TRBJ1-3): DAGVTQSPTHLIKTRGQQVTLRCSPKSGHDTVSWYQQALGQGPQFIFQYYEEEERQRGNFPDRFSGHQFPNYSSELNVNALLLGDSALYLCASNTGRVGNTIYFGEGSWLTVV.

The table lists this clonotype with many counts. The chain couples TRBV6-6 to TRBJ2-3; D not certain. Trimming cost V 8 bases and J 2 bases, with 8 bases left between them. The germline V gene encodes CDR1 MNHNY and CDR2 SVGAGI (reference sequence). This CDR3 has 12 amino acids. In DNA, the CDR3 is TGTGCCAGCGAAGACTTCACAGATACGCAGTATTTT. It specifies CASEDFTDTQYF.

Many counts were recorded for this clonotype. The rearrangement joins TRBV20-1 to TRBJ1-2; D unresolved. This CDR3 contains 13 residues. The germline gives CDR1 DFQATT, CDR2 SNEGSKA (reference sequence). V lost 5 bases and J lost 3, with 13 bases in between. The CDR3 nucleotides are TGCAGTGCTCGACCGCCCTGGGACTATGGCTACACCTTC. Protein product: CSARPPWDYGYTF.

This clonotype came up many times. The chain joins TRBV7-9 to TRBJ2-1; weak D call: TRBD1 (6 bases). Trimming left V 0 bases short and J 7 bases short, with 13 bases between. In germline, CDR1 is SEHNR, CDR2 FQNEAQ (reference sequence). The CDR3 runs 15 residues. CDR3 nucleotides: TGTGCCAGCAGCTTAGCTCAAGGGGGAAGGAATGAGCAGTTCTTC. Translating gives CASSLAQGGRNEQFF.

This clonotype was recorded at least ten times. The CDR3 bases are TGCAGTGCGCGGACATCTTGGGGCGAAAAACTGTTTTTT. Translation: CSARTSWGEKLFF. The chain recombines TRBV20-1 with TRBJ1-4; D is perhaps TRBD1 (5 bases). V lost 6 bases, J lost 8 bases, and 16 bases lay in between. The CDR3 runs to 13 residues. Germline V gene data show CDR1 as DFQATT and CDR2 as SNEGSKA (reference sequence).